The 20 T cell receptor beta chains below all came from one sample that was sequenced in a study of blood T cell repertoires in COVID-19. Generated by immunoSEQ multiplex PCR, the TCRdb table keeps only in-frame clones and is missing some. The sample yields roughly 250,000 clones, 88% seen once. Sequencing was done on a sample of PBMCs or T cells enriched from blood (not recorded which). These receptors were collected from a woman aged 40 to 55 who had been exposed to COVID-19.

This clone was observed once. This chain connects TRBV9 to TRBJ2-3; D unclear. The germline gives CDR1 SGDLS, CDR2 YYNGEE. V lost 0 bases and J lost 0, with 8 bases in between. This CDR3 comprises 15 residues. The CDR3 DNA sequence: TGTGCCAGCAGCGTAGCTTCAACTAGCACAGATACGCAGTATTTT. It codes for CASSVASTSTDTQYF.

The chain employs TRBV5-4 and TRBJ2-7; 9 bases agree with TRBD2. The CDR3 consists of 15 residues. The junction had 3 bases not matched to a gene; V was cut back by 2 bases and J by 0 bases. Germline V gene data show CDR1 as SGHNT and CDR2 as YYREEE (reference sequence). CDR3 DNA sequence: TGTGCCAGCAGCTTAGGTAGCGGGAGCTCCTACGAGCAGTACGTC. Protein: CASSLGSGSSYEQYV.

This chain links TRBV4-1 with TRBJ1-1, with D maybe TRBD1 (6 bases). CDR3 length: 19 amino acids. The V end was cut by 0 bases, the J end by 1 base, with 21 bases between. CDR1 and CDR2 (germline): MGHRA, YSYEKL. In DNA form, the CDR3 reads TGCGCCAGCAGCCAAGACTGGGGGGGGCGAGCCCTTCAGAACACTGAAGCTTTCTTT. This codes for CASSQDWGGRALQNTEAFF.

The chain employs TRBV10-1 and TRBJ2-7; D remains unclear. V was pared by 4 bases and J by 2 bases, with 9 bases between. Germline CDR1 and CDR2: WNHNN and SYGVQD (reference sequence). The CDR3 runs 13 residues. The CDR3 reads CASSVRGTYEQYV. The CDR3, as DNA: TGCGCCAGCAGTGTACGAGGAACCTACGAGCAGTACGTC.

The chain employs TRBV4-1 and TRBJ1-4, with D unclear. With 6 bases removed from V and 8 bases from J, the gap between germline ends came to 16 bases. Germline V gene data show CDR1 as MGHRA and CDR2 as YSYEKL. There are 14 residues in the CDR3. The CDR3 loop reads CASRPVFLTEKLFF. The CDR3 nucleotides are TGCGCCAGCAGGCCAGTGTTTTTGACAGAAAAACTGTTTTTT.

The J gene is TRBJ2-3, the V gene TRBV11-3, with 8 bases identical to TRBD2. CDR3 length: 16 residues. The ends lost 5 bases at V and 3 bases at J; junction bases unmatched: 10. Germline V gives CDR1 SGHNT, CDR2 YENEEA. The DNA of the CDR3 is TGTGCCAGCAGCCCGGGACTAGTTAAGGGGACAGATACGCAGTATTTT. This translates into CASSPGLVKGTDTQYF.

This clone has just a few counts. The chain combines TRBV6-5 with TRBJ2-7; 8 bases are a match to TRBD1. This CDR3 has 14 residues. V lost 6 bases, J lost 4 bases, and 8 bases stayed unmatched. Germline CDR1 MNHEY, CDR2 SVGAGI. The CDR3 DNA follows: TGTGCCAGCAGCCAAAGACAGGGGAAATACGAGCAGTACTTC. It translates to CASSQRQGKYEQYF.

The chain has TRBV7-9 and TRBJ2-7, with D hard to call. The germline V and J ends were trimmed by 7 bases and 2 bases, with 18 bases remaining between them. This CDR3 is 15 amino acids long. Germline V gene sequence: CDR1 SEHNR, CDR2 FQNEAQ (reference sequence). The CDR3 sequence: CASTPPPGRTYEQYF. The CDR3 nucleotides are TGTGCCAGCACCCCCCCGCCAGGAAGGACCTACGAGCAGTACTTC.

The chain is built from TRBV28 and TRBJ2-5; no definite D call. The CDR3 contains 12 residues. Trimming removed 8 bases from V and 4 bases from J, with 11 bases in between. Germline-derived CDR1 and CDR2 are MDHEN and SYDVKM. In DNA form, the CDR3 reads TGTGCCAGCGTAGGAGCGAGAGAGACCCAGTACTTC. Encoded protein: CASVGARETQYF.

This clone was counted only a few times. This chain uses TRBV7-9 with TRBJ1-1; D call uncertain. There are 15 residues in the CDR3. Trimming took 1 base from V and 5 from J, leaving 14 bases between them. Germline lookup yields CDR1 SEHNR and CDR2 FQNEAQ (reference sequence). In nucleotides, the CDR3 is TGTGCCAGCAGCTTAGATGTAGGGCGAGGGACTGAAGCTTTCTTT. It is translated as CASSLDVGRGTEAFF.

This clone was seen a handful of times. This rearrangement joins TRBV19 to TRBJ1-2; D possibly corresponds to TRBD1 (5 bases). Germline V CDR1 and CDR2: LNHDA, SQIVND (reference sequence). V gave up 5 bases and J gave up 5 bases, with 15 bases separating them. CDR3 length equals 14 residues. CDR3 sequence (DNA): TGTGCCAGTAGTTCGCGGCGGACACTATATGGCTACACCTTC. This gives the protein CASSSRRTLYGYTF.

The J gene is TRBJ2-3, the V gene TRBV11-2; 7 positions agree with TRBD2. Germline CDR1 is SGHAT and CDR2 is FQNNGV. Trimming cost V 7 bases and J 1 base; bases outside gene matches: 11. The CDR3 is 16 residues long. CDR3 bases: TGTGCCAGCAAGCTGCGACTAGCAGAGCGCACAGATACGCAGTATTTT. This codes for CASKLRLAERTDTQYF. Drawing the rest from reference TRBV11-2 and TRBJ2-3, the complete variable domain is EAGVAQSPRYKIIEKRQSVAFWCNPISGHATLYWYQQILGQGPKLLIQFQNNGVVDDSQLPKDRFSAERLKGVDSTLKIQPAKLEDSAVYLCASKLRLAERTDTQYFGPGTRLTVL.

The gene calls are TRBV2 and TRBJ1-5; D perhaps matches TRBD1 (6 bases). CDR1 is SNHLY, CDR2 FYNNEI, per germline. The CDR3 is 15 amino acids. Trimming stripped 5 bases from V and 5 bases from J, with 16 bases between. The CDR3 DNA sequence: TGTGCCAGCAGTCCCCCCGGACAGTCTCATCAGCCCCAGCATTTT. This codes for CASSPPGQSHQPQHF.

The chain is built from TRBV6-2 or TRBV6-3 and TRBJ1-6; D gene ambiguous. The V gene lost 2 bases and the J gene lost 7 bases, with 6 bases spanning the gap. This CDR3 has 13 amino acids. Looked up from germline, CDR1 is MNHEY and CDR2 is SVGEGT. CDR3 protein: CASSYGRNSPLHF. The CDR3 DNA reads TGTGCCAGCAGTTACGGGAGGAATTCACCCCTCCACTTT.

This rearrangement joins TRBV7-9 to TRBJ1-2; D unclear. CDR1 and CDR2 from the germline V gene are SEHNR and FQNEAQ (reference sequence). The CDR3 contains 13 residues. The CDR3 coding sequence is TGTGTCTCAACGGCTGGGCCGAACTATGGCTACACCTTC. Its protein is CVSTAGPNYGYTF. Based on the CDR3 plus reference TRBV7-9 and TRBJ1-2, the full variable domain is DTGVSQNPRHKITKRGQNVTFRCDPISEHNRLYWYRQTLGQGPEFLTYFQNEAQLEKSRLLSDRFSAERPKGSFSTLEIQRTEQGDSAMYLCVSTAGPNYGYTFGSGTRLTVV.

The chain recombines TRBV25-1 with TRBJ2-1; 7 positions match TRBD1. CDR1 and CDR2 from the germline V gene are MGHDK and SYGVNS. This CDR3 is 15 amino acids long. V trimming: 3 bases; J trimming: 5 bases; junction bases outside the gene matches: 7. CDR3 sequence: CASSEDRTGHNEQFF. DNA of the CDR3: TGTGCCAGCAGTGAGGATCGGACAGGACACAATGAGCAGTTCTTC.

The chain employs TRBV4-3 and TRBJ2-7; 9 bases map to TRBD1. This CDR3 region has 14 residues. In germline, CDR1 is LGHNA, CDR2 YSLEER. The V gene end was trimmed by 0 bases and the J gene end by 5 bases; junction bases not matched to a gene: 2. In nucleotides, the CDR3 is TGCGCCAGCAGCCAAGAGGGACAGGGCGACGAGCAGTACTTC. This sequence encodes CASSQEGQGDEQYF.

This rearrangement joins TRBV18 to TRBJ1-1; tentatively, D is TRBD1 (6 bases). Germline V gene data show CDR1 as KGHSH and CDR2 as LQKENI. Trimming stripped 3 bases from V and 1 base from J, with 12 bases between. There are 15 residues in the CDR3. Here the CDR3 reads CASSPRQAKNTEAFF. CDR3 nucleotide sequence: TGTGCCAGCTCACCCCGACAGGCGAAGAACACTGAAGCTTTCTTT.

The rearrangement joins TRBV19 to TRBJ2-3, with 8 bases lining up with TRBD2. V trimming: 3 bases; J trimming: 0 bases; junction bases outside the gene matches: 5. The CDR3 covers 16 residues. Per germline, CDR1 LNHDA and CDR2 SQIVND (reference sequence). The CDR3 DNA reads TGTGCCAGTAGTATGTCGGTAGCGGGGAGCACAGATACGCAGTATTTT. Its translation: CASSMSVAGSTDTQYF.

The chain has TRBV18 and TRBJ1-1; TRBD1 aligns across 8 bases. This CDR3 is 13 amino acids long. Germline V gene lookup returns CDR1 KGHSH and CDR2 LQKENI. After removal of 10 bases from V and 4 bases from J, the junction contained 8 bases not matched to a gene. The CDR3 nucleotides are TGTGCCACCCAGACAGGGGAGGGCACTGAAGCTTTCTTT. Translation gives CATQTGEGTEAFF.